The 30 T cell receptor beta chains below were found in one sample sequenced in a study of blood T cell repertoires in COVID-19. The method was immunoSEQ multiplex PCR; TCRdb's version includes in-frame clones alone and lacks a portion of them. The sample lists a few hundred thousand clones; roughly 90% were seen once. Sequencing was performed on peripheral blood. These TCRs come from a man aged 40-49 years with acute or convalescent COVID-19.

The genes are TRBV6-5 and TRBJ1-3; D gene uncertain. The germline gives CDR1 MNHEY, CDR2 SVGAGI. V was shortened by 8 bases and J by 7 bases, with 21 bases between the two germline ends. CDR3 length: 15 residues. The DNA of the CDR3 is TGTGCCAGCGCTACTATAACCCCGGGAAGTAACACCATATATTTT. It encodes CASATITPGSNTIYF.

The V call is TRBV18, the J call TRBJ2-7; 9 nucleotides match TRBD1. This CDR3 contains 14 residues. Trimming at V came to 8 bases and at J to 6 bases, leaving 11 bases not matched to a gene. Germline lookup yields CDR1 KGHSH and CDR2 LQKENI. CDR3 loop: CASQVGQGRIEQYF. CDR3 DNA sequence: TGTGCCAGCCAGGTGGGACAGGGAAGGATCGAGCAGTACTTC.

This chain uses TRBV5-1 with TRBJ1-1; D is possibly TRBD1 (6 bases). V was shortened by 4 bases and J by 6 bases, with 16 bases between the two germline ends. This CDR3 is 14 amino acids long. Germline V gene sequence: CDR1 SGHRS, CDR2 YFSETQ. The CDR3 region is CASSVTGDSAEAFF. The CDR3 nucleotides are TGCGCCAGCAGCGTGACAGGAGATTCGGCTGAAGCTTTCTTT.

In its sample, this clone was seen once. The CDR3, as DNA: TGTGCCATCAGTGAGGGGACAGCTAACTATGGCTACACCTTC. Residues: CAISEGTANYGYTF. This chain uses TRBV10-3 with TRBJ1-2, with 7 bases lining up with TRBD1. The CDR3 is 14 residues long. V was clipped by 2 bases and J by 0 bases; unmatched bases: 0. The germline V gene has CDR1 ENHRY and CDR2 SYGVKD.

The chain is built from TRBV18 and TRBJ1-6, with D unresolved. The V gene's germline CDR1 is KGHSH and CDR2 LQKENI. The CDR3 extends over 14 amino acids. V was cut by 3 bases and J by 8 bases, with 11 bases left in between. CDR3 residues: CASSPREGDSPLHF. CDR3 DNA: TGTGCCAGCTCACCCCGGGAAGGTGATTCACCCCTCCACTTT. The full variable domain, rest sourced from reference TRBV18 and TRBJ1-6, is NAGVMQNPRHLVRRRGQEARLRCSPMKGHSHVYWYRQLPEEGLKFMVYLQKENIIDESGMPKERFSAEFPKEGPSILRIQQVVRGDSAAYFCASSPREGDSPLHFGNGTRLTVT.

The chain uses TRBV7-9 and TRBJ1-5; 7 bases map to TRBD1. From germline, CDR1 is SEHNR and CDR2 FQNEAQ (reference sequence). Trimming cost V 1 base and J 8 bases; bases outside gene matches: 11. This CDR3 has 16 residues. CDR3 in amino acids: CASSLGGGRGREPQHF. The CDR3 DNA follows: TGTGCCAGCAGCTTAGGAGGCGGAAGGGGGCGGGAGCCCCAGCATTTT.

The chain links TRBV28 to TRBJ2-1; 9 bases line up with TRBD2. This CDR3 is built from 14 residues. Germline CDR1 reads MDHEN; CDR2 reads SYDVKM. V dropped 9 bases and J dropped 5; count of bases not matched to a gene: 8. Written as DNA, the CDR3 is TGTGCCAGTCATGCGGGGGGGCTCCACAATGAGCAGTTCTTC. Encoded protein: CASHAGGLHNEQFF. Combining the CDR3 with reference TRBV28 and TRBJ2-1 gives the whole variable domain DVKVTQSSRYLVKRTGEKVFLECVQDMDHENMFWYRQDPGLGLRLIYFSYDVKMKEKGDIPEGYSVSREKKERFSLILESASTNQTSMYLCASHAGGLHNEQFFGPGTRLTVL.

The rearrangement links TRBV29-1 to TRBJ1-1; 7 nucleotides agree with TRBD1. J was trimmed by 1 base and V by 6 bases; bases with no gene match: 11. The CDR3 sequence is 15 residues long. CDR1 is SQVTM and CDR2 is ANQGSEA in the germline V gene. The CDR3 DNA reads as TGCAGCGTCGTTGGGACAGTGAAGAAGAACACTGAAGCTTTCTTT. Its protein is CSVVGTVKKNTEAFF.

This sequence joins TRBV7-2 and TRBJ1-2; 8 bases fit TRBD1. The ends lost 0 bases at V and 9 bases at J; junction bases unmatched: 6. CDR3 length: 14 residues. Germline CDR1 SGHTA, CDR2 FQGNSA. The CDR3 nucleotides read TGTGCCAGCAGCTTAGCGCCTCAGGGGGCTAGCTACACCTTC. It is translated as CASSLAPQGASYTF.

About this clone itself: The same CDR3 arises from other DNA sequences in this sample as well. The rearrangement links TRBV5-1 to TRBJ2-2, with 8 bases identical to TRBD1. The CDR3 runs to 15 residues. Germline V gene lookup returns CDR1 SGHRS and CDR2 YFSETQ. V lost 3 bases and J lost 3; bases outside the gene matches: 4. CDR3 bases: TGCGCCAGCAGCTCCGGGACAGGAGACACCGGGGAGCTGTTTTTT. As protein: CASSSGTGDTGELFF.

The chain recombines TRBV11-2 with TRBJ2-2, with D possibly matching TRBD1 (5 bases). The CDR3 loop spans 13 amino acids. Per the germline V gene, CDR1 is SGHAT and CDR2 is FQNNGV. Trimming shortened V by 0 bases and J by 6 bases, and 5 bases separated the two germline ends. CDR3 region: CASSLDRAGELFF. The CDR3 DNA reads TGTGCCAGCAGCTTAGACAGGGCCGGGGAGCTGTTTTTT. Looking up the rest from reference TRBV11-2 and TRBJ2-2 gives the full variable domain: EAGVAQSPRYKIIEKRQSVAFWCNPISGHATLYWYQQILGQGPKLLIQFQNNGVVDDSQLPKDRFSAERLKGVDSTLKIQPAKLEDSAVYLCASSLDRAGELFFGEGSRLTVL.

The chain links TRBV5-4 to TRBJ1-1; D gene uncertain. This CDR3 spans 14 amino acids. With 6 bases removed from V and 0 bases from J, the gap between germline ends came to 12 bases. CDR1 SGHNT and CDR2 YYREEE come from the germline V gene (reference sequence). CDR3 residues: CASKGGYMNTEAFF. CDR3 sequence (DNA): TGTGCCAGCAAGGGAGGATACATGAACACTGAAGCTTTCTTT.

The chain employs TRBV24-1 and TRBJ1-5; D remains unclear. Germline CDR1 and CDR2: KGHDR and SFDVKD. V lost 5 bases and J 3 bases, leaving 13 bases between the germline ends. The CDR3 is 15 amino acids. The CDR3, as DNA: TGTGCCACCAGTGCAGGAACAACTTACAATCAGCCCCAGCATTTT. Its protein is CATSAGTTYNQPQHF.

The chain joins TRBV3-1 (or the pseudogene TRBV3-2) to TRBJ1-2, with TRBD1 matching over 7 bases. Germline-derived CDR1 and CDR2 are LGHDT and YNNKEL (reference sequence). The CDR3 totals 13 residues. Trimming cost V 2 bases and J 7 bases; bases outside gene matches: 4. The CDR3 DNA follows: TGTGCCAGCAGCCAATCGGACAGGCCTGGCTACACCTTC. It codes for CASSQSDRPGYTF.

Here the CDR3 DNA reads TGTGCCAGCAGCCAAGATCCCGGGACAGGGGGCTACGAGCAGTACTTC. Its protein is CASSQDPGTGGYEQYF. The V and J genes are TRBV4-2 and TRBJ2-7, with 11 nucleotides matching TRBD1. The CDR3 has 16 residues. The germline V gene encodes CDR1 LGHNA and CDR2 YNFKEQ. With V trimmed by 0 bases and J by 3 bases, 4 bases remained unmatched.

V is TRBV30 and J is TRBJ2-4; 9 bases are a match to TRBD1. V shed 4 bases, J shed 3 bases, and the junction held 13 bases outside the gene matches. Germline V CDR1 and CDR2: GTSNPN, SVGIG (reference sequence). The CDR3 extends over 17 amino acids. Written as DNA, the CDR3 is TGTGCCTGGAATCGTCCGACAGGGGGGTTGGGCAAAAACATTCAGTACTTC. Translated, it gives CAWNRPTGGLGKNIQYF. Full variable domain (rest looked up from reference TRBV30 and TRBJ2-4): SQTIHQWPATLVQPVGSPLSLECTVEGTSNPNLYWYRQAAGRGLQLLFYSVGIGQISSEVPQNLSASRPQDRQFILSSKKLLLSDSGFYLCAWNRPTGGLGKNIQYFGAGTRLSVL.

The rearrangement links TRBV29-1 to TRBJ2-5; maybe TRBD2 (5 bases). CDR3 length: 14 residues. The germline gives CDR1 SQVTM, CDR2 ANQGSEA. V was clipped by 3 bases and J by 2 bases, with 13 bases between them. In nucleotides, the CDR3 is TGCAGCGTTGATGGAACTAGAAAGCAAGAGACCCAGTACTTC. This encodes CSVDGTRKQETQYF.

The gene calls are TRBV6-1 and TRBJ1-4; 9 bases match TRBD1. CDR3 size: 14 residues. Germline V CDR1 and CDR2: MNHNS, SASEGT. The trim removed 3 bases at V and 8 bases at J, leaving 4 bases unmatched. CDR3 region: CASSEGQGHEKLFF. CDR3 nucleotide sequence: TGTGCCAGCAGTGAGGGACAGGGTCACGAAAAACTGTTTTTT.

This chain uses TRBV2 with TRBJ1-3; 9 bases fit TRBD1. The length of the CDR3 is 17 residues. CDR1 SNHLY and CDR2 FYNNEI come from the germline V gene. V dropped 5 bases and J dropped 4; count of bases not matched to a gene: 12. The DNA of the CDR3 is TGTGCCAGCAGTCACCAGAAACAGACAGGGGGAGGAAACACCATATATTTT. It yields the protein CASSHQKQTGGGNTIYF. Full variable domain (missing parts from reference TRBV2 and TRBJ1-3): EPEVTQTPSHQVTQMGQEVILRCVPISNHLYFYWYRQILGQKVEFLVSFYNNEISEKSEIFDDQFSVERPDGSNFTLKIRSTKLEDSAMYFCASSHQKQTGGGNTIYFGEGSWLTVV.

This sequence joins TRBV9 and TRBJ1-1, with 8 bases identical to TRBD1. After removal of 3 bases from V and 1 base from J, the junction contained 2 bases not matched to a gene. The CDR3 contains 14 residues. Germline-derived CDR1 and CDR2 are SGDLS and YYNGEE. The CDR3 coding sequence is TGTGCCAGCAGCGCAGGGGGCTCGAACACTGAAGCTTTCTTT. Protein sequence: CASSAGGSNTEAFF.

V and J are TRBV3-1 (or the pseudogene TRBV3-2) and TRBJ1-2, with D maybe TRBD1 (5 bases). Trimming took 4 bases from V and 5 from J, leaving 11 bases between them. CDR3 length: 13 amino acids. The germline V gene has CDR1 LGHDT and CDR2 YNNKEL (reference sequence). The CDR3 loop reads CASSLQGTYGYTF. The DNA of the CDR3 is TGTGCCAGCAGCCTTCAGGGAACGTATGGCTACACCTTC.

The chain employs TRBV19 and TRBJ2-3; 14 bases line up with TRBD2. This CDR3 comprises 16 residues. Germline loops: CDR1 LNHDA, CDR2 SQIVND (reference sequence). V shed 4 bases, J shed 5 bases, and the junction held 5 bases outside the gene matches. The DNA for the CDR3 is TGTGCCAGTAGTAGGGGACTAGCGGGAGCGATAGATACGCAGTATTTT. As protein: CASSRGLAGAIDTQYF.

The genes are TRBV27 and TRBJ2-2; 7 nucleotides agree with TRBD1. CDR1 and CDR2 from the germline V gene are MNHEY and SMNVEV (reference sequence). The CDR3 consists of 14 residues. J was trimmed by 6 bases and V by 8 bases; bases with no gene match: 9. CDR3 sequence (DNA): TGTGCCAGCCTCCAACAGGGGACGGCCGGGGAGCTGTTTTTT. Protein product: CASLQQGTAGELFF.

CDR3 in amino acids: CASGSLAGGPLYNEQFF. CDR3 nucleotides: TGTGCCAGCGGCTCTCTAGCGGGAGGACCCCTCTACAATGAGCAGTTCTTC. The chain joins TRBV27 to TRBJ2-1; TRBD2 agrees at 11 bases. V was clipped by 8 bases and J by 3 bases; unmatched bases: 12. Per the germline V gene, CDR1 is MNHEY and CDR2 is SMNVEV (reference sequence). This CDR3 comprises 17 residues.

The chain joins TRBV2 to TRBJ2-7, with 9 bases matching TRBD1. V lost 6 bases to trimming and J lost 5 bases; unmatched junction nucleotides: 8. The germline V gene has CDR1 SNHLY and CDR2 FYNNEI. This CDR3 contains 14 residues. CDR3 coding DNA: TGTGCCAGCAGCCCGGGACAGGGACCCAACGAGCAGTACTTC. Protein product: CASSPGQGPNEQYF.

The chain couples TRBV5-4 to TRBJ1-3; TRBD1 agrees at 9 bases. Per germline, CDR1 SGHNT and CDR2 YYREEE (reference sequence). This CDR3 spans 16 amino acids. V lost 4 bases, J lost 4 bases, and 9 bases stayed unmatched. Here the CDR3 reads CASSDQTGGSGNTIYF. The CDR3 DNA is TGTGCCAGCAGCGATCAAACAGGGGGCTCGGGAAACACCATATATTTT.

The chain recombines TRBV7-9 with TRBJ2-3, with a weak D call TRBD1 (6 bases). The V gene's germline CDR1 is SEHNR and CDR2 FQNEAQ (reference sequence). This CDR3 contains 16 residues. The germline V and J ends were trimmed by 9 bases and 0 bases, with 19 bases remaining between them. The CDR3: CASPPERGQSTDTQYF. The CDR3 nucleotides are TGTGCCAGTCCTCCGGAGAGGGGACAAAGCACAGATACGCAGTATTTT. Looking up the rest from reference TRBV7-9 and TRBJ2-3 gives the full variable domain: DTGVSQNPRHKITKRGQNVTFRCDPISEHNRLYWYRQTLGQGPEFLTYFQNEAQLEKSRLLSDRFSAERPKGSFSTLEIQRTEQGDSAMYLCASPPERGQSTDTQYFGPGTRLTVL.

The rearrangement joins TRBV30 to TRBJ1-2; D gene uncertain. Trimming took off 1 base at V and 0 bases at J, with 6 bases between the two ends. The germline CDR1 and CDR2 sequences are GTSNPN and SVGIG (reference sequence). This CDR3 contains 13 residues. CDR3 nucleotide sequence: TGTGCCTGGAGTGGTATAGCTAACTATGGCTACACCTTC. Protein sequence: CAWSGIANYGYTF.

The chain employs TRBV5-4 and TRBJ1-6; a possible D gene is TRBD1 (5 bases). CDR1 and CDR2 from the germline V gene are SGHNT and YYREEE (reference sequence). The CDR3 is 14 residues long. The V end lost 2 bases, the J end lost 16 bases, and 19 bases lay between the germline ends. The CDR3 reads CASSFRGSTVNLHF. DNA of the CDR3: TGTGCCAGCAGCTTTAGGGGTTCTACGGTCAATCTCCACTTT.

This chain joins TRBV4-2 and TRBJ1-4; TRBD1 matches at 7 bases. The germline gives CDR1 LGHNA, CDR2 YNFKEQ. The CDR3 loop spans 15 amino acids. Trimming removed 5 bases from V and 8 bases from J; junction bases left unmatched: 11. Written as DNA, the CDR3 is TGTGCCAGCAGCTTGTATTTCAGGGGGGACGAAAAACTGTTTTTT. It codes for CASSLYFRGDEKLFF.